The 17 T cell receptor beta chains given below trace back to one sample, sequenced in a study of cytomegalovirus exposure and HLA in healthy donors. PCR involved 60 Vbeta and 13 Jbeta primers. Profiled with immunoSEQ multiplex PCR; TCRdb holds only in-frame clones, not every one. The sample consists of around 140,000 clones, less than 10% of them appearing once. What was sequenced was PBMCs. The receptor source for this set is a man aged 45-65 years in good health and CMV-seronegative.

This clone was observed a handful of times. The chain joins TRBV30 to TRBJ1-5; 7 bases line up with TRBD1. Trimming took 0 bases from V and 7 from J; bases not matched to a gene: 9. The CDR3 is made up of 15 amino acids. Germline V lookup: CDR1 GTSNPN, CDR2 SVGIG (reference sequence). CDR3: CAWSVTGTSWQPQHF. The DNA for the CDR3 is TGTGCCTGGAGTGTGACAGGGACCTCATGGCAGCCCCAGCATTTT.

This clone has only a few counts. The chain recombines TRBV2 with TRBJ2-5; D might be TRBD2 (7 bases). The CDR3 covers 14 residues. CDR1 is SNHLY, CDR2 FYNNEI, per germline. V was pared by 7 bases and J by 2 bases, with 14 bases between. The CDR3 DNA follows: TGTGCCAGCACCACACAGGGAGGGCAAGAGACCCAGTACTTC. Protein sequence: CASTTQGGQETQYF.

Only a few counts were recorded for this clone. The V gene is TRBV27, the J gene TRBJ1-5; D is perhaps TRBD1 (5 bases). V lost 3 bases, J lost 7 bases, and 16 bases lay in between. The CDR3 extends over 15 amino acids. The germline CDR1 and CDR2 sequences are MNHEY and SMNVEV (reference sequence). The DNA for the CDR3 is TGTGCCAGCAGTTTTGGGCCAGGGTATAGCCAGCCCCAGCATTTT. Translating it yields CASSFGPGYSQPQHF.

This clone was seen a handful of times. The chain uses TRBV5-6 and TRBJ1-1, with no clear D. The germline CDR1 and CDR2 sequences are SGHDT and YYEEEE. The CDR3 has 14 residues. V gave up 5 bases and J gave up 4 bases, with 15 bases separating them. For the CDR3, the DNA is TGTGCCAGCAGTCGCCCGACACAAACCACTGAAGCTTTCTTT. Translation gives CASSRPTQTTEAFF. Full variable domain (outside the CDR3, taken from reference TRBV5-6 and TRBJ1-1): DAGVTQSPTHLIKTRGQQVTLRCSPKSGHDTVSWYQQALGQGPQFIFQYYEEEERQRGNFPDRFSGHQFPNYSSELNVNALLLGDSALYLCASSRPTQTTEAFFGQGTRLTVV.

This clone has just a few counts. The chain has TRBV30 and TRBJ2-7, with a tentative D call TRBD2 (5 bases). Looked up from germline, CDR1 is GTSNPN and CDR2 is SVGIG (reference sequence). This CDR3 region has 13 residues. Deletions cut 4 bases from V and 0 bases from J, with 10 bases between. In DNA form, the CDR3 reads TGTGCCTGGATCAGTGGGAGCTCCTACGAGCAGTACTTC. Residues: CAWISGSSYEQYF. Filled out from reference TRBV30 and TRBJ2-7, the complete variable domain reads SQTIHQWPATLVQPVGSPLSLECTVEGTSNPNLYWYRQAAGRGLQLLFYSVGIGQISSEVPQNLSASRPQDRQFILSSKKLLLSDSGFYLCAWISGSSYEQYFGPGTRLTVT.

The V gene is TRBV5-4, the J gene TRBJ2-2; D is possibly TRBD1 (5 bases). Germline-derived CDR1 and CDR2 are SGHNT and YYREEE (reference sequence). The CDR3 is 14 residues long. V lost 5 bases and J lost 1, with 9 bases in between. In nucleotides, the CDR3 is TGTGCCAGCAGTGGGGCGATGAACACCGGGGAGCTGTTTTTT. Its protein is CASSGAMNTGELFF.

This clone was detected only a few times. This chain joins TRBV11-2 and TRBJ1-1; 8 bases map to TRBD1. The ends lost 7 bases at V and 4 bases at J; junction bases unmatched: 11. Germline lookup yields CDR1 SGHAT and CDR2 FQNNGV. The CDR3 spans 15 residues. CDR3 nucleotides: TGTGCCAGCACCCAGGGGGCAGGGATTCGCACTGAAGCTTTCTTT. Translating it yields CASTQGAGIRTEAFF.

The CDR3 sequence is CASSLDRDYEQYF. The CDR3 region has the DNA TGCGCCAGCAGCCTGGACAGAGACTACGAGCAGTACTTC. V is TRBV5-1 and J is TRBJ2-7, with D possibly being TRBD1 (6 bases). Trimming left V 4 bases short and J 3 bases short, with 11 bases between. Germline V lookup: CDR1 SGHRS, CDR2 YFSETQ. The CDR3 length is 13 residues. The full variable domain, its missing parts supplied by reference TRBV5-1 and TRBJ2-7, is KAGVTQTPRYLIKTRGQQVTLSCSPISGHRSVSWYQQTPGQGLQFLFEYFSETQRNKGNFPGRFSGRQFSNSRSEMNVSTLELGDSALYLCASSLDRDYEQYFGPGTRLTVT.

This clone was picked up a small number of times. V is TRBV11-1 and J is TRBJ1-2, with D possibly TRBD1 on 6 matching bases. V was trimmed by 5 bases and J by 6 bases, leaving 13 bases between them. From germline, CDR1 is SGHAT and CDR2 FQDESV (reference sequence). This CDR3 has 13 residues. In DNA form, the CDR3 reads TGTGCCAGCAGCCTAAACTCAGGGGATGGCTACACCTTC. Its protein is CASSLNSGDGYTF. The full variable domain, rest sourced from reference TRBV11-1 and TRBJ1-2, is EAEVAQSPRYKITEKSQAVAFWCDPISGHATLYWYRQILGQGPELLVQFQDESVVDDSQLPKDRFSAERLKGVDSTLKIQPAELGDSAMYLCASSLNSGDGYTFGSGTRLTVV.

Remarks on this clone: This sample also contains other DNA sequences that code for the same CDR3. The CDR3 region has the DNA TGTGCCAGCAGTTTACAGGGGGGCTATGGCTACACCTTC. This encodes CASSLQGGYGYTF. This sequence joins TRBV27 and TRBJ1-2; 7 bases fit TRBD1. This CDR3 contains 13 residues. Trimming at V came to 2 bases and at J to 4 bases, leaving 1 base not matched to a gene. In germline, CDR1 is MNHEY, CDR2 SMNVEV (reference sequence).

This chain uses TRBV7-8 with TRBJ1-5; maybe TRBD1 (6 bases). V was cut by 1 base and J by 1 base, with 11 bases left in between. The CDR3 contains 16 residues. Germline V lookup: CDR1 SGHVS, CDR2 FQNEAQ. The CDR3 DNA follows: TGTGCCAGCAGCTTAGAGGGGGGGCAGAGCAATCAGCCCCAGCATTTT. This gives the protein CASSLEGGQSNQPQHF.

The genes are TRBV7-2 and TRBJ2-1; maybe TRBD1 (5 bases). V shed 1 base and J shed 4 bases, with 11 bases lying between them. Germline V gene sequence: CDR1 SGHTA, CDR2 FQGNSA. This CDR3 is 15 amino acids long. The CDR3 sequence: CASSLEGREYNEQFF. In DNA form, the CDR3 reads TGTGCCAGCAGCTTAGAAGGCAGGGAATACAATGAGCAGTTCTTC.

This clone has just a few counts. The V call is TRBV4-1, the J call TRBJ2-1; 8 bases match TRBD2. V shed 0 bases and J 0 bases; nucleotides not matched to a gene: 7. The germline CDR1 and CDR2 sequences are MGHRA and YSYEKL. This CDR3 contains 18 residues. The CDR3 protein is CASSQDLGLDTSYNEQFF. The CDR3 DNA is TGCGCCAGCAGCCAAGATCTGGGACTAGATACCTCCTACAATGAGCAGTTCTTC.

J is TRBJ2-7 and V is TRBV11-1; D perhaps matches TRBD1 (6 bases). Germline assignment: CDR1 SGHAT and CDR2 FQDESV (reference sequence). V was trimmed by 5 bases and J by 3 bases, leaving 14 bases between them. The CDR3 runs 14 residues. The CDR3 coding sequence is TGTGCCAGCAGCCTCCAGGGGTTATACTACGAGCAGTACTTC. This translates into CASSLQGLYYEQYF. Based on the CDR3 plus reference TRBV11-1 and TRBJ2-7, the full variable domain is EAEVAQSPRYKITEKSQAVAFWCDPISGHATLYWYRQILGQGPELLVQFQDESVVDDSQLPKDRFSAERLKGVDSTLKIQPAELGDSAMYLCASSLQGLYYEQYFGPGTRLTVT.

This clone has a handful of counts. J is TRBJ2-2 and V is TRBV30; 7 bases align to TRBD1. This CDR3 region has 15 residues. Germline V CDR1 and CDR2: GTSNPN, SVGIG (reference sequence). V dropped 2 bases and J dropped 3; count of bases not matched to a gene: 6. In DNA, the CDR3 is TGTGCCTGGAGTCCGGGACAGTTATACACCGGGGAGCTGTTTTTT. It translates to CAWSPGQLYTGELFF.

This chain uses TRBV18 with TRBJ2-7, with D hard to call. Between the trimmed V and J ends, which lost 2 bases and 5 bases, there was a span of 7 bases. This CDR3 is 12 amino acids long. Germline-derived CDR1 and CDR2 are KGHSH and LQKENI. In DNA, the CDR3 is TGTGCCAGCTCACCATCGAGGAACGAGCAGTACTTC. It yields the protein CASSPSRNEQYF.

This sequence joins TRBV15 and TRBJ2-7, with a weak D call TRBD1 (5 bases). Trimming shortened V by 3 bases and J by 1 base, and 7 bases separated the two germline ends. The CDR3 loop spans 13 amino acids. Germline V lookup: CDR1 LNHNV, CDR2 YYDKDF (reference sequence). The CDR3 reads CATSSGHSYEQYF. CDR3 in DNA: TGTGCCACCAGCAGCGGACATTCCTACGAGCAGTACTTC.